This TCR beta chain is from a study of somatic mutations in cytotoxic T cells in rheumatoid arthritis. Across the whole study: Each patient's diagnosis was followed right away by a blood draw (around 32 ml EDTA), before any treatment.

This clone was detected once. The antigen is undetermined. Only in-frame clones appear in the TCRdb table, and some are missing; sequencing was by immunoSEQ multiplex PCR. This table has 12,000 to 15,000 clones, 82% appearing once. Regarding the study as a whole: An age-related increase in CD8+ clonality was seen in rheumatoid arthritis patients but not in healthy controls. Neither rheumatoid arthritis patients nor age-matched healthy controls had significantly different CD8+ T-cell clonality from the other group. Slight TRBV07 underrepresentation in rheumatoid arthritis patients went unadjusted for multiple comparisons.

CDR1 and CDR2 from the germline V gene are SGDLS and YYNGEE. V lost 3 bases and J lost 4; bases outside the gene matches: 9. The CDR3 loop spans 16 amino acids. The chain carries TRBV9 and TRBJ2-7, with 11 bases fitting TRBD2. This receptor was obtained from an adult with rheumatoid arthritis. The sequencing sample was made of CD8+ T cells sorted from blood. In DNA form, the CDR3 reads TGTGCCAGCAGCGCCAACCAACTAGCGGGGGAATACGAGCAGTACTTC. It encodes CASSANQLAGEYEQYF.